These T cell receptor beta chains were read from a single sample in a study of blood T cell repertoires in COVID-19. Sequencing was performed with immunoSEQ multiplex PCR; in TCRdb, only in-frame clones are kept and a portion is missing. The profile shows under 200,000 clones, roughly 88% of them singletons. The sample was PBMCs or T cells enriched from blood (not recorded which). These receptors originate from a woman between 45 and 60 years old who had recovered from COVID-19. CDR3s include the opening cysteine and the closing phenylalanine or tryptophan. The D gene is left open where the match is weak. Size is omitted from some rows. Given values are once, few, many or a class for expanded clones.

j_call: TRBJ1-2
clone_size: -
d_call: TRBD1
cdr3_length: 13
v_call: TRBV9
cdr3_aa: CASTPTGQYGYTF
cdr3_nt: TGTGCCAGCACCCCGACAGGGCAGTATGGCTACACCTTC

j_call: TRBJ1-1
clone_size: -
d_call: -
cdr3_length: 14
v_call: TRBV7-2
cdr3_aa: CASHIRGLNTEAFF
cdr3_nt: TGTGCCAGCCACATTAGGGGCTTGAACACTGAAGCTTTCTTT

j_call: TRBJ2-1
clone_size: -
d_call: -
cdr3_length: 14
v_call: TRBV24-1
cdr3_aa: CATNDGSSYNEQFF
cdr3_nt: TGTGCCACCAACGACGGGAGCTCCTACAATGAGCAGTTCTTC

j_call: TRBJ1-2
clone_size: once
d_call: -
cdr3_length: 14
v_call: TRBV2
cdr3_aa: CASRQGWSNYGYTF
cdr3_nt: TGTGCCAGCAGACAGGGATGGTCTAACTATGGCTACACCTTC

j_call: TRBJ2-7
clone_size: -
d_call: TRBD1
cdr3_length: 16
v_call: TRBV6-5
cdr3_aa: CASSYPGRQGSNEQYF
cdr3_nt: TGTGCCAGCAGTTACCCGGGCAGACAGGGGAGTAACGAGCAGTACTTC

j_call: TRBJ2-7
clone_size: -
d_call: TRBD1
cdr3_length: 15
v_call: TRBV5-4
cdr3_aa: CASRPRDRGPYEQYF
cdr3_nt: TGTGCCTCCCGACCCCGGGACAGGGGGCCCTACGAGCAGTACTTC

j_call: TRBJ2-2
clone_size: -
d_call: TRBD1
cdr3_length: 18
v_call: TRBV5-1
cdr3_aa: CASSLGPGQGTSIGELFF
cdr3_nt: TGCGCCAGCAGCTTGGGGCCCGGACAGGGGACATCCATCGGGGAGCTGTTTTTT

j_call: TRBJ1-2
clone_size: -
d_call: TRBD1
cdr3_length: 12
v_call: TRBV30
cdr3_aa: CAWYSGGNGYTF
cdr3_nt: TGTGCCTGGTACTCAGGGGGCAATGGCTACACCTTC

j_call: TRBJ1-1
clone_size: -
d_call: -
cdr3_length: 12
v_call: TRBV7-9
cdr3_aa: CASSFGDREAFF
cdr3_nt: TGTGCCAGCAGCTTCGGCGACAGGGAAGCTTTCTTT

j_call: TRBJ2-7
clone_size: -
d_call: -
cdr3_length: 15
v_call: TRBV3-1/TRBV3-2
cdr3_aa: CASSQSFLQAYEQYF
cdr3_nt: TGTGCCAGCAGCCAAAGTTTTTTACAAGCCTACGAGCAGTACTTC

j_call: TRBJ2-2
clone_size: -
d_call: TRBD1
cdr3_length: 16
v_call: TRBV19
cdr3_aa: CASSKRELQGAGELFF
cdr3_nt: TGTGCCAGTAGTAAAAGGGAATTACAGGGGGCCGGGGAGCTGTTTTTT

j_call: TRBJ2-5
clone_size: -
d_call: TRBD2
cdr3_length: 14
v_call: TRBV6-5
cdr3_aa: CASSSGANGETQYF
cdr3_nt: TGTGCCAGCAGTAGCGGGGCCAACGGTGAGACCCAGTACTTC

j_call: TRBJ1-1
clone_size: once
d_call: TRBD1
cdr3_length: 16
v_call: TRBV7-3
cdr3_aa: CASSLVVPGQGTEAFF
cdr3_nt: TGTGCCAGCAGCTTAGTTGTGCCGGGACAGGGTACTGAAGCTTTCTTT

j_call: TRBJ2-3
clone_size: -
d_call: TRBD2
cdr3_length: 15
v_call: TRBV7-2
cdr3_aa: CASSLGGGDKDTQYF
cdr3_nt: TGTGCCAGCAGCTTAGGCGGGGGGGACAAAGATACGCAGTATTTT

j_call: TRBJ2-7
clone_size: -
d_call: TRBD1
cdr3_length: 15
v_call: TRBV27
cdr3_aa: CASSLVGQGAKEQYF
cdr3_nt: TGTGCCAGCAGTTTAGTAGGACAGGGGGCTAAAGAGCAGTACTTC

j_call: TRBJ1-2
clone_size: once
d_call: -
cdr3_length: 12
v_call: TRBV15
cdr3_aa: CATSRARYGYTF
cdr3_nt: TGTGCCACCAGCAGAGCTCGTTATGGCTACACCTTC

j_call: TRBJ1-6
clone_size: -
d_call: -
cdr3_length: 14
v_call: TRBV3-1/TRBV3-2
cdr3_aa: CASSQVSGDSPLHF
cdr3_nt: TGTGCCAGCAGCCAAGTTTCGGGGGATTCACCCCTCCACTTT

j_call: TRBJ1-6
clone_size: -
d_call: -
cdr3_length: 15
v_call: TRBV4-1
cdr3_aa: CASSQDADVGSPLHF
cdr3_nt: TGCGCCAGCAGCCAAGATGCAGATGTTGGTTCACCCCTCCACTTT

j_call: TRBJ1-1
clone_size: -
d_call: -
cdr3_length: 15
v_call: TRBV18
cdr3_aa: CASSPLRGKVTEAFF
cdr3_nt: TGTGCCAGCTCACCACTCCGGGGTAAGGTGACTGAAGCTTTCTTT

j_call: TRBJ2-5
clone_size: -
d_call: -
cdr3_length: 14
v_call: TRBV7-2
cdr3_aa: CASSLAGGRETQYF
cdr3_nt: TGTGCCAGCAGCTTAGCGGGGGGAAGAGAGACCCAGTACTTC

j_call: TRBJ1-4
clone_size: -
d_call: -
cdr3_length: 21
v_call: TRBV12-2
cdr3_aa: CASRLAPLAVTSRQGKEKLFF
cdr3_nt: TGTGCAAGTCGCTTAGCTCCCTTAGCTGTCACATCTCGACAGGGTAAGGAAAAACTGTTTTTT

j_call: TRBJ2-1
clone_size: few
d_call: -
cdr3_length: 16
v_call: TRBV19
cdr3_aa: CASTNNRDFLDNEQFF
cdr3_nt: TGTGCCAGTACTAATAACCGGGACTTCTTAGACAATGAGCAGTTCTTC

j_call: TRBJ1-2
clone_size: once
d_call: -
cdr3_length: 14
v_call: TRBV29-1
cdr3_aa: CSVEGGQGNYGYTF
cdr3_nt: TGCAGCGTTGAAGGGGGTCAGGGAAACTATGGCTACACCTTC

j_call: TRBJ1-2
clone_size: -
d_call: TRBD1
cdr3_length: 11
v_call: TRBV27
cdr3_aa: CATEGANGYTF
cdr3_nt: TGTGCCACCGAGGGGGCAAATGGCTACACCTTC

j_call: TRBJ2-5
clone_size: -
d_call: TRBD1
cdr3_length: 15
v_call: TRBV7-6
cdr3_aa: CASSDWDRGQETQYF
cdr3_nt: TGTGCCAGCAGCGACTGGGACAGGGGCCAAGAGACCCAGTACTTC

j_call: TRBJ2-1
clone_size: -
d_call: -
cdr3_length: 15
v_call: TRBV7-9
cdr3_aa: CASSVWRGLVDEQFF
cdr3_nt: TGTGCCAGCAGCGTTTGGAGAGGGCTGGTGGATGAGCAGTTCTTC

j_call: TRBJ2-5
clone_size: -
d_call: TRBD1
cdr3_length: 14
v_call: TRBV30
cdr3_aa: CAWSPGTGEETQYF
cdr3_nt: TGTGCCTGGAGCCCCGGGACAGGGGAAGAGACCCAGTACTTC

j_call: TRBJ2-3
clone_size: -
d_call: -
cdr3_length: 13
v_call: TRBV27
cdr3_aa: CVTSRPGLGTQYF
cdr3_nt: TGTGTCACCTCCCGCCCCGGACTGGGTACGCAGTATTTT

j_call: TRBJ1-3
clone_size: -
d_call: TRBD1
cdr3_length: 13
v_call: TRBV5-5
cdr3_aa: CASSLGQGDTIYF
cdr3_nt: TGTGCCAGCAGCTTAGGACAGGGGGACACCATATATTTT

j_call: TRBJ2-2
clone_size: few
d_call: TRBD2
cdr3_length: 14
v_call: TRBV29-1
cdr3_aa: CSVTSGGATGELFF
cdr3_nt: TGCAGCGTCACTAGCGGGGGGGCGACCGGGGAGCTGTTTTTT

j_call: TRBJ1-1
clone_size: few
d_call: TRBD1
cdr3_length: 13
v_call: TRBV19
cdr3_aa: CASRRTGLAEAFF
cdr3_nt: TGTGCCAGTAGACGGACAGGGTTGGCGGAAGCTTTCTTT

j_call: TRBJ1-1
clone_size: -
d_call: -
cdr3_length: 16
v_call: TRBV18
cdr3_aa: CASSPVPVRLNTEAFF
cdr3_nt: TGTGCCAGCTCACCAGTACCGGTCCGGTTGAACACTGAAGCTTTCTTT

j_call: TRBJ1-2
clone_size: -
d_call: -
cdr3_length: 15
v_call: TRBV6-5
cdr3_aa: CASSSNQGANYGYTF
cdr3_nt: TGTGCCAGCAGTTCAAATCAGGGCGCTAACTATGGCTACACCTTC